This T cell receptor beta chain appears in the sequencing data of a study of radiation and T cells in renal cell carcinoma. Study background: Nephrectomy followed 15 Gy stereotactic body radiation by 4 weeks.

Described time point: blood 2 weeks post-SBRT. Treatment described: 15 Gy SBRT to primary tumor, nephrectomy 4 weeks later. This CDR3 is built from 12 residues. The germline gives CDR1 LGHNT, CDR2 FRNRAP. Trimming took 9 bases from V and 5 from J; bases not matched to a gene: 5. Some clones are missing from TCRdb's copy, which holds only in-frame ones; the method was immunoSEQ multiplex PCR. The sample has 150,000 to 190,000 clones; 80% to 90% are singletons. The TCR comes from a woman aged 45-65 years with renal cell carcinoma. The chain recombines TRBV12-5 with TRBJ1-1, with TRBD1 matching over 8 bases. Sequencing used blood, obtained from a patient whose treatment included radiotherapy and nephrectomy. CDR3 sequence reads: CASGTGVTEAFF. The CDR3 nucleotides read TGTGCTAGCGGGACAGGCGTAACTGAAGCTTTCTTT.